The 25 T cell receptor beta chains below were found in one sample sequenced in a study of cytomegalovirus exposure and HLA in healthy donors. PCR involved 60 Vbeta and 13 Jbeta primers. Method: immunoSEQ multiplex PCR; TCRdb's copy keeps in-frame clones and lacks some. The data show 100,000 to 140,000 clones, over 70% seen once. The sequenced sample was PBMCs. The receptors shown here come from a man aged 30 to 45 in good health and CMV-seronegative.

The CDR3 sequence: CASALAGPPETQYF. CDR3 in DNA: TGTGCTAGTGCCTTAGCGGGGCCCCCCGAGACCCAGTACTTC. V is TRBV12-5 and J is TRBJ2-5; TRBD2 matches 8 bases. In germline, CDR1 is LGHNT, CDR2 FRNRAP. The length of the CDR3 is 14 residues. Losses at the gene ends were 7 bases for V and 5 bases for J; bases not matched to a gene: 9.

The J gene is TRBJ2-3, the V gene TRBV7-3; D is uncertain. Germline V gives CDR1 SGHTA, CDR2 FQGTGA. CDR3 length: 12 residues. The V end was cut by 5 bases, the J end by 4 bases, with 7 bases between. CDR3 bases: TGTGCCAGCAGCCCCTCCCCAGATACGCAGTATTTT. It yields the protein CASSPSPDTQYF. Variable domain in full (rest from reference TRBV7-3 and TRBJ2-3): GAGVSQTPSNKVTEKGKYVELRCDPISGHTALYWYRQSLGQGPEFLIYFQGTGAADDSGLPNDRFFAVRPEGSVSTLKIQRTERGDSAVYLCASSPSPDTQYFGPGTRLTVL.

This chain uses TRBV7-8 with TRBJ1-5; TRBD1 is a possible D gene (6 bases). V was clipped by 5 bases and J by 7 bases, with 12 bases between them. Germline CDR1 reads SGHVS; CDR2 reads FQNEAQ. This CDR3 spans 13 amino acids. The CDR3, as DNA: TGTGCCAGCAGCCCAGGGGTTGGGCAGCCCCAGCATTTT. Encoded protein: CASSPGVGQPQHF.

J is TRBJ2-5 and V is TRBV6-1; perhaps TRBD2 as D (5 bases). The CDR3 length is 15 residues. V lost 2 bases and J lost 4, with 14 bases in between. The germline V gene has CDR1 MNHNS and CDR2 SASEGT. In DNA, the CDR3 is TGTGCCAGCAGTGAATTAGGGTCCGGAGGAGAGACCCAGTACTTC. This gives the protein CASSELGSGGETQYF.

This clone ranks as medium-sized. This sequence joins TRBV2 and TRBJ2-4, with TRBD1 matching over 7 bases. Germline loops: CDR1 SNHLY, CDR2 FYNNEI. The CDR3 runs 12 residues. V gave up 7 bases and J gave up 8 bases; unmatched junction bases: 5. As DNA, the CDR3 is TGTGCCAGCAACAGGGGTGGGCACATTCAGTACTTC. The encoded protein is CASNRGGHIQYF. Together with reference TRBV2 and TRBJ2-4, the CDR3 gives the full variable domain: EPEVTQTPSHQVTQMGQEVILRCVPISNHLYFYWYRQILGQKVEFLVSFYNNEISEKSEIFDDQFSVERPDGSNFTLKIRSTKLEDSAMYFCASNRGGHIQYFGAGTRLSVL.

The V call is TRBV5-6, the J call TRBJ1-2, with D unclear. This CDR3 is 15 amino acids long. Looked up from germline, CDR1 is SGHDT and CDR2 is YYEEEE. Trimming stripped 1 base from V and 4 bases from J, with 14 bases between. As DNA, the CDR3 is TGTGCCAGCAGCTTGTTGGGCGAGACCAGCTATGGCTACACCTTC. Amino acids: CASSLLGETSYGYTF.

The chain employs TRBV10-3 and TRBJ2-3; 8 bases are shared with TRBD1. The CDR3 contains 15 residues. The germline gives CDR1 ENHRY, CDR2 SYGVKD. Unmatched junction bases numbered 5, after V lost 3 bases and J lost 3 bases. CDR3 bases: TGTGCCATCAGTGACCCAGGGGGCGAGACAGATACGCAGTATTTT. Encoded protein: CAISDPGGETDTQYF.

The V and J genes are TRBV5-6 and TRBJ2-7, with 7 bases lining up with TRBD2. This CDR3 region has 13 residues. Germline V gives CDR1 SGHDT, CDR2 YYEEEE. The J segment lost 2 bases and the V segment lost 2 bases, leaving 1 base of the junction unmatched. CDR3 DNA sequence: TGTGCCAGCAGCTTTGGGGGGGCCTACGAGCAGTACTTC. Translation gives CASSFGGAYEQYF.

The chain links TRBV9 to TRBJ1-4; 7 nucleotides agree with TRBD1. The CDR3 loop spans 15 amino acids. With V trimmed by 2 bases and J by 8 bases, 9 bases remained unmatched. CDR1 and CDR2 from the germline V gene are SGDLS and YYNGEE. Here the CDR3 DNA reads TGTGCCAGCAGCGTGGAGACAGGGAGACAGGAAAAACTGTTTTTT. Residues: CASSVETGRQEKLFF.

The chain links TRBV9 to TRBJ1-1; TRBD1 might be the D (6 bases). This CDR3 has 13 amino acids. With 4 bases removed from V and 1 base from J, the gap between germline ends came to 8 bases. CDR1 and CDR2 (germline): SGDLS, YYNGEE. As DNA, the CDR3 is TGTGCCAGCAGCCAACAGGGGAACACTGAAGCTTTCTTT. Encoded protein: CASSQQGNTEAFF.

This clone was detected once. The chain links TRBV12-5 to TRBJ2-1; 7 nucleotides match TRBD1. Germline trimming cut 0 bases from V and 12 bases from J; bases unmatched to any gene: 8. CDR1 and CDR2 (germline): LGHNT, FRNRAP. CDR3 length: 14 residues. This CDR3 is CASGLVQGVGWQFF. The CDR3, as DNA: TGTGCTAGTGGTTTGGTCCAGGGGGTTGGGTGGCAGTTCTTC.

The rearrangement joins TRBV9 to TRBJ1-3; D gene unclear. Per germline, CDR1 SGDLS and CDR2 YYNGEE. Between the trimmed V and J ends, which lost 4 bases and 2 bases, there was a span of 13 bases. The CDR3 runs to 15 residues. CDR3 in amino acids: CASSPAGGPGNTIYF. In DNA, the CDR3 is TGTGCCAGCAGCCCGGCGGGTGGGCCTGGAAACACCATATATTTT.

The chain uses TRBV18 and TRBJ1-1, with D unclear. The CDR3 length is 14 residues. Germline-derived CDR1 and CDR2 are KGHSH and LQKENI. Trimming took off 3 bases at V and 1 base at J, with 9 bases between the two ends. This CDR3 reads CASSPGPGNTEAFF. In DNA, the CDR3 is TGTGCCAGCTCACCGGGCCCTGGGAACACTGAAGCTTTCTTT.

The rearrangement joins TRBV4-1 to TRBJ2-1; D may be TRBD2 (7 bases). The germline V gene has CDR1 MGHRA and CDR2 YSYEKL. This CDR3 region has 21 residues. Trimming stripped 4 bases from V and 0 bases from J, with 28 bases between. CDR3 residues: CASSRRSRGGRVVNSYNEQFF. The CDR3 DNA is TGCGCCAGCAGCCGCCGCTCGAGGGGGGGTCGGGTTGTTAACTCCTACAATGAGCAGTTCTTC.

To note about this clone: The sample contains more than one DNA sequence encoding this CDR3. The chain has TRBV29-1 and TRBJ2-3; unclear D gene. Germline CDR1 is SQVTM and CDR2 is ANQGSEA. The CDR3 is 16 residues long. V lost 7 bases, J lost 2 bases, and 22 bases lay in between. The CDR3 region is CSAVREALTPTDTQYF. CDR3 in DNA: TGCAGCGCCGTCCGAGAGGCCCTCACCCCCACAGATACGCAGTATTTT.

This clone was seen only once. The rearrangement links TRBV5-1 to TRBJ2-1; 8 bases line up with TRBD1. Unmatched junction bases numbered 4, after V lost 3 bases and J lost 8 bases. This CDR3 has 13 residues. Germline values: CDR1 SGHRS, CDR2 YFSETQ. In DNA form, the CDR3 reads TGCGCCAGCAGCTGGCAGGGGGCGGATGAGCAGTTCTTC. Encoded protein: CASSWQGADEQFF.

The chain recombines TRBV10-3 with TRBJ2-7; 10 positions agree with TRBD2. The J segment lost 1 base and the V segment lost 10 bases, leaving 13 bases of the junction unmatched. CDR3 length: 16 amino acids. Germline assignment: CDR1 ENHRY and CDR2 SYGVKD. The CDR3 spells CATAGSGTSASYEQYF. The DNA of the CDR3 is TGTGCCACCGCCGGTTCTGGGACTAGCGCTTCCTACGAGCAGTACTTC.

The chain has TRBV5-1 and TRBJ2-3; TRBD2 might be the D (6 bases). V shed 4 bases and J shed 2 bases, with 17 bases lying between them. This CDR3 has 16 amino acids. In germline, CDR1 is SGHRS, CDR2 YFSETQ. CDR3 nucleotide sequence: TGCGCCAGCAGCCTACTCTTACGGGGGAACACAGATACGCAGTATTTT. Residues: CASSLLLRGNTDTQYF.

The genes are TRBV27 and TRBJ1-1, with TRBD1 identical over 8 bases. V dropped 7 bases and J dropped 1; count of bases not matched to a gene: 5. The CDR3 totals 14 residues. CDR1 is MNHEY and CDR2 is SMNVEV in the germline V gene (reference sequence). The CDR3 DNA is TGTGCCAGCAAAATGGGACAGGAGAACACTGAAGCTTTCTTT. Protein: CASKMGQENTEAFF.

V gene TRBV2 combines with J gene TRBJ1-5; TRBD1 matches 10 bases. This CDR3 spans 13 amino acids. J gave up 6 bases and V 8 bases, and 4 bases lay outside the gene matches. The germline V gene has CDR1 SNHLY and CDR2 FYNNEI. The CDR3 DNA is TGTGCCAGCCGGGACAGGGGAGGTCAGCCCCAGCATTTT. Residues: CASRDRGGQPQHF.

The chain has TRBV21-1 and TRBJ1-4. TRBV21-1 is classified as a pseudogene. This CDR3 has 15 residues. CDR3 amino acids: CASKPGRFGNEKLFF. The CDR3 nucleotides read TGTGCCAGCAAACCGGGAAGATTCGGTAATGAAAAACTGTTTTTT.

This sequence joins TRBV27 and TRBJ2-4; 9 nucleotides align to TRBD1. There are 14 residues in the CDR3. Germline trimming cut 6 bases from V and 6 bases from J; bases unmatched to any gene: 6. Germline V gene sequence: CDR1 MNHEY, CDR2 SMNVEV (reference sequence). CDR3 sequence reads: CASRNRDRVNIQYF. The CDR3 nucleotides read TGTGCCAGCAGAAACCGGGACAGGGTAAACATTCAGTACTTC.

This chain uses TRBV19 with TRBJ1-2; 12 bases are shared with TRBD1. V trimming: 6 bases; J trimming: 4 bases; junction bases outside the gene matches: 0. Germline V gene data show CDR1 as LNHDA and CDR2 as SQIVND (reference sequence). The CDR3 has 13 amino acids. The CDR3 DNA sequence: TGTGCCAGTAGGGGACAGGGGGCCTATGGCTACACCTTC. Translation gives CASRGQGAYGYTF.

This sequence joins TRBV5-1 and TRBJ1-1; TRBD1 matches 7 bases. Trimming took 4 bases from V and 0 from J; bases not matched to a gene: 3. CDR1 SGHRS and CDR2 YFSETQ come from the germline V gene. The CDR3 runs to 14 residues. In nucleotides, the CDR3 is TGCGCCAGCAGCCCGGACAGGATGAACACTGAAGCTTTCTTT. Translated, it gives CASSPDRMNTEAFF.

The gene calls are TRBV7-9 and TRBJ2-5; D is perhaps TRBD1 (6 bases). Trimming stripped 9 bases from V and 2 bases from J, with 13 bases between. Germline CDR1 reads SEHNR; CDR2 reads FQNEAQ (reference sequence). This CDR3 is built from 13 residues. This chain's CDR3 is CARSDRDQETQYF. The CDR3, as DNA: TGTGCCAGGTCGGACAGAGATCAAGAGACCCAGTACTTC.